Sequencing of this T cell receptor (beta chain) was carried out in a study of cytomegalovirus exposure and HLA in healthy donors. Study-wide background: A later analysis reported the 100 to 150 validation repertoires used the same platform as the 550 to 800 first-cohort repertoires. Study-level results: First-cohort TCR clusters tended to co-occur in the 130 or so validation repertoires, a later analysis found. Most TCR sequences were seen very rarely across donors, but some public TCRs occurred in many.

The V and J ends lost 4 bases and 3 bases, in that order; junction bases with no gene match: 4. The CDR3 length is 15 residues. From germline, CDR1 is MNHEY and CDR2 SVGAGI. This clone was found once. Its antigen is unknown. Measured with immunoSEQ multiplex PCR; TCRdb has only the in-frame clones, and not every one. Among 150,000 to 200,000 clones listed, about 95% were seen once. V usage is TRBV6-5 and J usage is TRBJ2-1; TRBD2 matches at 9 bases. This sequence was found in a woman under 30 in good health and CMV-seronegative. Sequenced sample: PBMCs. CDR3 bases: TGTGCCAGCAGTTTGGGGCGGGGGGGCTACAATGAGCAGTTCTTC. This encodes CASSLGRGGYNEQFF.